This T cell receptor beta chain derives from a study of control samples from healthy donors and cancer patients. Using immunoSEQ multiplex PCR, the repertoire was profiled, and TCRdb retains in-frame clones only, with some absent. The data show 130,000 to 150,000 clones, with 75% to 95% seen just once and 3% to 3.5% held by the top ten. The CDR3 runs 13 residues. With V trimmed by 3 bases and J by 8 bases, 3 bases remained unmatched. Sequencing was performed on blood. The chain links TRBV12-3 or TRBV12-4 to TRBJ2-1; 8 bases agree with TRBD2. The TCR was taken from a man aged 25-40 years in good health. This CDR3 reads CASSFSGTYEQFF. The CDR3 DNA reads as TGTGCCAGCAGTTTTAGCGGGACCTATGAGCAGTTCTTC.